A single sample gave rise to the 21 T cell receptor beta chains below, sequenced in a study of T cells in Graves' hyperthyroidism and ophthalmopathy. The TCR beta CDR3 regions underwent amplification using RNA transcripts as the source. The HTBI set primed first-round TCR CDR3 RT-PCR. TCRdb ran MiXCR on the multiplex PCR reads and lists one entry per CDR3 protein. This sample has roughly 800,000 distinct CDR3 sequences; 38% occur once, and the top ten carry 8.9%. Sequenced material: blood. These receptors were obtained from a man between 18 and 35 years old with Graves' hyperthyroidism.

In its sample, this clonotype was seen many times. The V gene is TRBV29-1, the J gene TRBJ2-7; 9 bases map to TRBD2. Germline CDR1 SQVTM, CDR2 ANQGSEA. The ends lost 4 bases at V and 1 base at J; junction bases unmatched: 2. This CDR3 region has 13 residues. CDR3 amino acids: CSVASGVSYEQYF. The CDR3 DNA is TGCAGCGTTGCTAGCGGGGTGTCCTACGAGCAGTACTTC.

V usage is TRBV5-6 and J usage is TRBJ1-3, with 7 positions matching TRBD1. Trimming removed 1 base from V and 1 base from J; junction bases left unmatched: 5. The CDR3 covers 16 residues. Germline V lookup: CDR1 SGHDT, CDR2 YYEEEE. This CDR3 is CASSLSPGGSGNTIYF. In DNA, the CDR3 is TGTGCCAGCAGCTTGTCCCCAGGGGGTTCTGGAAACACCATATATTTT.

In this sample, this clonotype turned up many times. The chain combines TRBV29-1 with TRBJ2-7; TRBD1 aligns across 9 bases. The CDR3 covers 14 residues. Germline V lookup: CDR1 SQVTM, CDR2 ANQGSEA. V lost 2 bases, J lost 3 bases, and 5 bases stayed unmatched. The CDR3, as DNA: TGCAGCGTTGAAACAGGGGGCGGTGACTACGAGCAGTACTTC. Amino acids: CSVETGGGDYEQYF.

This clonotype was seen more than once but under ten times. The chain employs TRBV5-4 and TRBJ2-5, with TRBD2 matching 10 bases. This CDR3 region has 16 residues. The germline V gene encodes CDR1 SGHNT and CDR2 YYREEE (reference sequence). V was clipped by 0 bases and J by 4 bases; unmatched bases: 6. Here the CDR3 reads CASSLGTSGGAETQYF. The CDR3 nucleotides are TGTGCCAGCAGCTTGGGGACTAGCGGAGGGGCAGAGACCCAGTACTTC. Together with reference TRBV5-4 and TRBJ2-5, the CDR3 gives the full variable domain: ETGVTQSPTHLIKTRGQQVTLRCSSQSGHNTVSWYQQALGQGPQFIFQYYREEENGRGNFPPRFSGLQFPNYSSELNVNALELDDSALYLCASSLGTSGGAETQYFGPGTRLLVL.

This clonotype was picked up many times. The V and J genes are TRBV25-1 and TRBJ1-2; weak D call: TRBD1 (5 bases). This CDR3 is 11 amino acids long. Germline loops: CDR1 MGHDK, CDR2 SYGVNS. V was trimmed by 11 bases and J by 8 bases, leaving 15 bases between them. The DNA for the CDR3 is TGTGCCTCGAGGCAGGGTGACGGCTACACCTTC. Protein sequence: CASRQGDGYTF.

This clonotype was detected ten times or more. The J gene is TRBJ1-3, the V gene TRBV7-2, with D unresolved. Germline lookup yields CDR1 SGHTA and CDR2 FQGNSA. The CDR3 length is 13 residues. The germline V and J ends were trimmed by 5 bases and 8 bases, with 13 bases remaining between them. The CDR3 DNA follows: TGTGCCAGCAGCCCAGTCCGGAGGGACACCATATATTTT. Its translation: CASSPVRRDTIYF. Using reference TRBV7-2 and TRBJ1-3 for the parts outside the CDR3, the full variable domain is GAGVSQSPSNKVTEKGKDVELRCDPISGHTALYWYRQSLGQGLEFLIYFQGNSAPDKSGLPSDRFSAERTGGSVSTLTIQRTQQEDSAVYLCASSPVRRDTIYFGEGSWLTVV.

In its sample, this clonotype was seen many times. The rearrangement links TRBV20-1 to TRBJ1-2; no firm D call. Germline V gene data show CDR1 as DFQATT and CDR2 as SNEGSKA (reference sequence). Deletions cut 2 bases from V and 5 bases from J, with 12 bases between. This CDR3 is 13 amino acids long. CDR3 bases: TGCAGTGCTAGAATAACCGACATTTATGGCTACACCTTC. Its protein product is CSARITDIYGYTF.

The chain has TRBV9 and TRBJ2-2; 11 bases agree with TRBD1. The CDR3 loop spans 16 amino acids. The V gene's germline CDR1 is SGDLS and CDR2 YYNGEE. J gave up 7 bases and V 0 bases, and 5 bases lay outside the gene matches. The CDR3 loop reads CASSVGTGGDNGELFF. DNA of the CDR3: TGTGCCAGCAGCGTAGGGACAGGGGGCGACAACGGGGAGCTGTTTTTT.

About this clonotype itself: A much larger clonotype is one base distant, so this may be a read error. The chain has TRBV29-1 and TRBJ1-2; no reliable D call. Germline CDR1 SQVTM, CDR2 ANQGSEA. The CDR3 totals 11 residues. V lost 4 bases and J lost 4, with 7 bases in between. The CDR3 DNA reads TGCAGCGTTGCGGCAGTCTATGGCTACACCTTC. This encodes CSVAAVYGYTF.

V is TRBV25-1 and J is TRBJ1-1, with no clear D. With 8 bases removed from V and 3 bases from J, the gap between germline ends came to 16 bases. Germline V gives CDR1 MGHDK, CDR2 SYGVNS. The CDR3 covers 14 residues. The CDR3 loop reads CASVEGAGYTEAFF. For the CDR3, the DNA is TGTGCCAGCGTAGAGGGCGCGGGGTACACTGAAGCTTTCTTT.

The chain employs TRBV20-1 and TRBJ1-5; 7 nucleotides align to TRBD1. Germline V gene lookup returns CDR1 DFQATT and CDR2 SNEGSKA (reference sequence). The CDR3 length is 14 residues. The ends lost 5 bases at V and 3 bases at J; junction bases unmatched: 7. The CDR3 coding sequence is TGCAGTGCTCTCCGAGGGACAGACAATCAGCCCCAGCATTTT. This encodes CSALRGTDNQPQHF.

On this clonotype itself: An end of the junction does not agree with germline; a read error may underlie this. For the CDR3, the DNA is TGTGCCAGCAGCTTAGAAGCGGGACCCAGCTCTGGAAACACCATATATTTT. Translating it yields CASSLEAGPSSGNTIYF. The chain employs TRBV12-3 or TRBV12-4 and TRBJ1-3, with D maybe TRBD1 (5 bases). The CDR3 has 17 amino acids.

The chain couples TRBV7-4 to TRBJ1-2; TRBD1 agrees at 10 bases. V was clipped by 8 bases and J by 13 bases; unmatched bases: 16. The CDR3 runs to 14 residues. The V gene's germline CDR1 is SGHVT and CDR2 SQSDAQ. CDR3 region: CASSRPLTGGEPTF. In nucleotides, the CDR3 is TGTGCCAGCTCCCGCCCTCTGACAGGGGGCGAACCCACCTTC. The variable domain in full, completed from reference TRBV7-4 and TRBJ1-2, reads GAGVSQSPRYKVAKRGRDVALRCDSISGHVTLYWYRQTLGQGSEVLTYSQSDAQRDKSGRPSGRFSAERPERSVSTLKIQRTEQGDSAVYLCASSRPLTGGEPTFGSGTRLTVV.

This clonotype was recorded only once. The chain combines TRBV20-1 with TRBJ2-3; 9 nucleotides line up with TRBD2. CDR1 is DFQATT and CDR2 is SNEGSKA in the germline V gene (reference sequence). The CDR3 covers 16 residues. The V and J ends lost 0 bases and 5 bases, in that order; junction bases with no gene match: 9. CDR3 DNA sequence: TGCAGTGCTAGAGATCCTGGGACTAGCAACGGAGATACGCAGTATTTT. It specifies CSARDPGTSNGDTQYF.

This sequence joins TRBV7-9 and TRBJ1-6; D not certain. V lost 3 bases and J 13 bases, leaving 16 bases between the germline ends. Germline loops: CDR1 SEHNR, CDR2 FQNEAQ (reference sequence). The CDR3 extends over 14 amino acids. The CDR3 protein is CASSLDGGAWPLHF. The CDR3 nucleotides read TGTGCCAGCAGCTTGGACGGCGGAGCGTGGCCCCTCCACTTT.

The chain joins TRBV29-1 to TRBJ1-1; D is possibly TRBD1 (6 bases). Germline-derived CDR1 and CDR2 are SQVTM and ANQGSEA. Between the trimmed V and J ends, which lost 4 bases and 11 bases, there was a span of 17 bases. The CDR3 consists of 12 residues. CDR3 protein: CSVGGKGGTAFF. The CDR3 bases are TGCAGCGTTGGTGGGAAAGGGGGTACGGCTTTCTTT.

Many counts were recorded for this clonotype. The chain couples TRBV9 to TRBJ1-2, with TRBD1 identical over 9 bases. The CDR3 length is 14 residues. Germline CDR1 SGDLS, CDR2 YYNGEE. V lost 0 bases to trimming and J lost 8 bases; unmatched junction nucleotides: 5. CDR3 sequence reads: CASSVGDRASGYTF. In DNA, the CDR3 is TGTGCCAGCAGCGTAGGGGACAGGGCGTCGGGCTACACCTTC.

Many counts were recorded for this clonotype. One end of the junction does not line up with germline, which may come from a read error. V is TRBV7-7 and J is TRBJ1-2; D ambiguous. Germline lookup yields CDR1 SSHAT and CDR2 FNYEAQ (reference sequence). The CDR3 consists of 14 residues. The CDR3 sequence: CASSLKKVNYGYTF. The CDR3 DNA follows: TGTGCTAGCAGTCTTAAAAAGGTTAACTATGGCTACACCTTC.

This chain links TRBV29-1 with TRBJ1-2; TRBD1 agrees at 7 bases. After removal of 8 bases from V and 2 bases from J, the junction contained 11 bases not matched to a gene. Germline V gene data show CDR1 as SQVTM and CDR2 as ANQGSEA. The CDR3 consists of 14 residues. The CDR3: CSPISDRANYGYTF. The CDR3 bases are TGCAGCCCGATATCAGACAGGGCCAACTATGGCTACACCTTC.

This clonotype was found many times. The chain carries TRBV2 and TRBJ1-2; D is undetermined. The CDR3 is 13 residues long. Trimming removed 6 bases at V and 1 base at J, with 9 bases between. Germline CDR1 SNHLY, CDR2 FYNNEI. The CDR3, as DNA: TGTGCCAGCAGCTCGCAAGTTAACTATGGCTACACCTTC. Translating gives CASSSQVNYGYTF.

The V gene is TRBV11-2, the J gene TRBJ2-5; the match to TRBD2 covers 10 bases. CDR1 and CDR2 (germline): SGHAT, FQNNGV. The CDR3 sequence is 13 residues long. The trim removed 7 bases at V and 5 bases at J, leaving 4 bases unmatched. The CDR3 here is CASINSGGETQYF. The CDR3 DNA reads TGTGCCAGCATTAATAGCGGGGGGGAGACCCAGTACTTC.